This T cell receptor (beta chain) came from a study of T cells in Graves' hyperthyroidism and ophthalmopathy. In this sample, this clonotype turned up many times. RNA transcripts yielded amplified TCR beta CDR3 regions. The TCR CDR3 was amplified in a first-round RT-PCR using the HTBI primer set. TCRdb independently ran MiXCR on the multiplex PCR reads; one entry per CDR3 protein. The table lists a few hundred thousand distinct CDR3 sequences, 46% of them singletons. Germline V gene lookup returns CDR1 DFQATT and CDR2 SNEGSKA (reference sequence). Trimming took off 4 bases at V and 1 base at J, with 11 bases between the two ends. The CDR3 runs 15 residues.

The specimen was peripheral blood or thyroid tissue (not recorded which). The clonotype was recovered from an adult woman with Graves' disease, either hyperthyroidism or ophthalmopathy (not recorded which). V usage is TRBV20-1 and J usage is TRBJ2-6; D may match TRBD1 or TRBD2 (5 bases each). DNA for the CDR3: TGCAGTGCTACCGGGGACGGGTCTGGGGCCAACGTCCTGACTTTC. Encoded protein: CSATGDGSGANVLTF.